This T cell receptor (beta chain) was identified in a study of CD8 T cells in Susac syndrome. V was clipped by 5 bases and J by 15 bases; unmatched bases: 9. The CDR3 length is 13 residues. Germline V gives CDR1 SGHTA, CDR2 FQGTGA. The diagnostic criteria were recently defined, and patients with Susac syndrome met them for definite or probable disease. Reverse transcription of about 0.5 to 1 ug RNA used random hexamers. TCRdb used MiXCR to reprocess the immunoSEQ multiplex PCR reads, holding one entry per CDR3 protein. The table has 70,000 to 100,000 distinct CDR3 sequences, about 96% seen once. The receptor comes from a human donor with Susac syndrome. This chain links TRBV7-3 with TRBJ2-1; 11 bases line up with TRBD1. The sample consisted of CD8+ T cells from PBMCs. CDR3 protein: CASSPSGTGGLFF. The CDR3 DNA reads TGTGCCAGCAGCCCCTCTGGGACAGGGGGGCTGTTCTTC.